This is a list of T cell receptor beta chains from one sample in a study of graft-versus-host responses after intestinal transplantation. Using immunoSEQ multiplex PCR, the repertoire was profiled, and TCRdb retains in-frame clones only, with some absent. The repertoire holds about 80,000 clones, with roughly 89% as singletons. The antigens these receptors bind are not known. The source was unstimulated CD4+ T cells sorted from spleen or lymph node cells, collected before intestinal transplant. The receptors stem from a human donor who received an intestinal transplant. Each CDR3 is given with its conserved first and last residue. Fields, in order: V gene, clone size, D gene, J gene, CDR3 DNA, CDR3 protein. D genes are given only for firm matches. Not all rows give a size; the values are once, few, many and, for expanded clones, a class.

TRBV7-2	-	TRBD1	TRBJ2-7	TGTGCCAGCAGTCTAGGTGCCAGGGGGCTCTCCTACGAGCAGTACTTC	CASSLGARGLSYEQYF
TRBV30	-	-	TRBJ2-7	TGTGCCTGGTTGTCAGCGGGTGGCGAGCAGTACTTC	CAWLSAGGEQYF
TRBV9	-	-	TRBJ2-6	TGTGCCAGCAGCCCCCGCGGTGGGGCCAACGTCCTGACTTTC	CASSPRGGANVLTF
TRBV10-3	-	TRBD1	TRBJ2-2	TGTGCCATCAGTGAGTCGAATGTAAGGGACAGGGTGCCCGGGGAGCTGTTTTTT	CAISESNVRDRVPGELFF
TRBV9	-	-	TRBJ2-4	TGTGCCAGCAGCGTAGGGGGCAGGGTAGGAAACATTCAGTACTTC	CASSVGGRVGNIQYF
TRBV5-1	-	-	TRBJ1-2	TGCGCCAGCAGGGAGGAGGGGAACTATGGCTACACCTTC	CASREEGNYGYTF
TRBV7-6	few	TRBD2	TRBJ2-7	TGTGCCAGCAGCCCGGGGGGTTCCTACGAGCAGTACTTC	CASSPGGSYEQYF
TRBV11-2	-	TRBD1	TRBJ2-5	TGTGCCAGCAGCCACGGCAGGGGGTTTCAAGAGACCCAGTACTTC	CASSHGRGFQETQYF
TRBV6-5	-	TRBD1	TRBJ2-7	TGTGCCAGCAGTACCGGGACAGGGGTCTACGAGCAGTACTTC	CASSTGTGVYEQYF
TRBV9	-	TRBD1	TRBJ1-6	TGTGCCAGCAGCGGTGGACAGGGTGGTACTTCACCCCTCCACTTT	CASSGGQGGTSPLHF
TRBV5-1	once	-	TRBJ1-1	TGCGCCAGCAGCTTGACAGTTTCGAACACTGAAGCTTTCTTT	CASSLTVSNTEAFF
TRBV4-1	-	TRBD1	TRBJ1-6	TGCGCCAGCAGCCAAGGCCAAGCGCGGGACAGGGGTTCACCCCTCCACTTT	CASSQGQARDRGSPLHF
TRBV29-1	once	TRBD1	TRBJ1-2	TGCAGCGCTTCGACAGGGGTCTATGGCTACACCTTC	CSASTGVYGYTF
TRBV7-3	-	-	TRBJ1-1	TGTGCCAGCAGCTCAAAAAAGAACACTGAAGCTTTCTTT	CASSSKKNTEAFF
TRBV5-4	-	TRBD2	TRBJ2-5	TGTGCCAGCAGCTCCGGACTAGCGGGAGAAGAGACCCAGTACTTC	CASSSGLAGEETQYF
TRBV6-6	few	TRBD1	TRBJ1-1	TGTGCCAGCAGTTACACAAATGACAGGGGGCGCGGAGCTTTCTTT	CASSYTNDRGRGAFF
TRBV6-1	-	-	TRBJ1-2	TGTGCCAGTAACCGGGTCCTAGCGGGCTACACCTTC	CASNRVLAGYTF
TRBV6-1	-	TRBD1	TRBJ1-4	TGTGCCAGCAGTGACAGGGGGCGGCGGGAAAAACTGTTTTTT	CASSDRGRREKLFF
TRBV2	-	-	TRBJ1-2	TGTGCCAGCAGTGAAGTTAGGACAGCCTATGGCTACACCTTC	CASSEVRTAYGYTF
TRBV9	-	-	TRBJ2-1	TGTGCCAGCAGCGTAGCACCCACTACCTACAATGAGCAGTTCTTC	CASSVAPTTYNEQFF
TRBV10-2	once	TRBD1	TRBJ1-2	TGCGCCAGCAGTGAGTCGACTCACGTAGTCCGGGACAGGAGTAACTATGGCTACACCTTC	CASSESTHVVRDRSNYGYTF
TRBV15	-	-	TRBJ2-2	TGTGCCACCAGCAGAGATCTTAGAGGGTTCGGGGAGCTGTTTTTT	CATSRDLRGFGELFF
TRBV27	-	TRBD1	TRBJ1-2	TGTGCCAGCAGAATTACAGGGGGTGGCTACACCTTC	CASRITGGGYTF
TRBV7-2	-	TRBD1	TRBJ1-2	TGTGCCAGCAGCCCCCGCCGGGGGTGGACAGGGGATGGCTACACCTTC	CASSPRRGWTGDGYTF
TRBV5-1	-	-	TRBJ1-1	TGCGCCAGCAGCTTTGTAGGCAGGGTGGGCACTGAAGCTTTCTTT	CASSFVGRVGTEAFF
TRBV11-2	-	TRBD2	TRBJ2-7	TGTGCCAGCAGTCCCAGGCCTGCGGGAGGGCCATACGAGCAGTACTTC	CASSPRPAGGPYEQYF
TRBV5-4	few	TRBD2	TRBJ2-2	TGTGCCAGCAGCCGGGAGGGGAACACCGGGGAGCTGTTTTTT	CASSREGNTGELFF
TRBV10-3	-	TRBD1	TRBJ1-2	TGTGCCATCAGTGAGTCATCAGGGGGGTACGGCTACACCTTC	CAISESSGGYGYTF
TRBV5-4	-	-	TRBJ2-2	TGTGCCAGCAGCCCACCAGGCCCTAACACCGGGGAGCTGTTTTTT	CASSPPGPNTGELFF